The 31 T cell receptor beta chains below were found in one sample sequenced in a study of breast tumors, draining lymph nodes, adjacent tissues. Axillary draining lymph nodes of breast cancer patients supplied the node samples. Using its own MiXCR run on the multiplex PCR reads, TCRdb lists one record per CDR3 protein. Among approximately 210,000 distinct CDR3 sequences listed, about 30% were seen once. Input material: axillary lymph node tissue. These receptors came from a female donor with breast cancer. Some clones in this sample may be carry-over from other donors' samples.

This chain connects TRBV5-1 to TRBJ2-1, with 9 bases matching TRBD2. The CDR3 has 14 amino acids. V gave up 0 bases and J gave up 10 bases; unmatched junction bases: 5. Germline CDR1 is SGHRS and CDR2 is YFSETQ. CDR3 bases: TGCGCCAGCAGCTTGGGGGGACTAGCCAGCGAGCAGTTCTTC. It is translated as CASSLGGLASEQFF. The full variable domain, completed using reference TRBV5-1 and TRBJ2-1, is KAGVTQTPRYLIKTRGQQVTLSCSPISGHRSVSWYQQTPGQGLQFLFEYFSETQRNKGNFPGRFSGRQFSNSRSEMNVSTLELGDSALYLCASSLGGLASEQFFGPGTRLTVL.

This clonotype was seen only a few times. It may be a read error: a sequence one base away is much more abundant. The chain joins TRBV11-2 to TRBJ2-3, with unresolved D. This CDR3 spans 11 amino acids. Germline CDR1 SGHAT, CDR2 FQNNGV. CDR3 loop: CASTLADTPYF. CDR3 bases: TGTGCCAGCACCCTGGCAGATACGCCGTATTTT.

The table lists this clonotype with many counts. This sequence joins TRBV6-2 or TRBV6-3 and TRBJ1-3, with 8 bases fitting TRBD1. The CDR3 is 15 amino acids. The V gene's germline CDR1 is MNHEY and CDR2 SVGEGT. The V and J ends lost 5 bases and 0 bases, in that order; junction bases with no gene match: 3. The CDR3 here is CASSDRGFSGNTIYF. CDR3 nucleotide sequence: TGTGCCAGCAGTGACAGGGGATTCTCTGGAAACACCATATATTTT.

This clonotype was recorded many times. This sequence joins TRBV13 and TRBJ2-4, with D perhaps given as TRBD1 or TRBD2 (6 bases each). Trimming took off 3 bases at V and 8 bases at J, with 11 bases between the two ends. Germline CDR1 and CDR2: PRHDT and FYEKMQ (reference sequence). The CDR3 sequence is 13 residues long. The CDR3 spells CASSLGGTYIQYF. The CDR3 DNA follows: TGTGCCAGCAGCTTGGGGGGCACGTACATTCAGTACTTC.

CDR3 protein: CSVANRGATEAFF. DNA for the CDR3: TGCAGCGTTGCGAACAGGGGGGCCACTGAAGCTTTCTTT. The rearrangement joins TRBV29-1 to TRBJ1-1; 8 positions agree with TRBD1. CDR1 SQVTM and CDR2 ANQGSEA come from the germline V gene. The CDR3 has 13 residues. J lost 4 bases, V lost 4 bases, and 5 bases had no gene match. Full variable domain (remainder filled in from reference TRBV29-1 and TRBJ1-1): SAVISQKPSRDICQRGTSLTIQCQVDSQVTMMFWYRQQPGQSLTLIATANQGSEATYESGFVIDKFPISRPNLTFSTLTVSNMSPEDSSIYLCSVANRGATEAFFGQGTRLTVV.

Turning to this clonotype: This may be a read error: a much more frequent sequence differs by one nucleotide. V gene TRBV11-3 combines with J gene TRBJ2-7; maybe TRBD1 (5 bases). Germline values: CDR1 SGHNT, CDR2 YENEEA. CDR3 length: 11 residues. The CDR3 region has the DNA TGTGCCAGCAGCATGGGGCTCGAGCCGTACTTC. Its translation is CASSMGLEPYF.

This chain joins TRBV5-5 and TRBJ2-4; 7 bases agree with TRBD1. CDR1 is SGHKS, CDR2 YYEKEE, per germline (reference sequence). V trimming: 0 bases; J trimming: 6 bases; junction bases outside the gene matches: 0. The CDR3 is 13 amino acids. CDR3 residues: CASSLEGANIQYF. CDR3 DNA: TGTGCCAGCAGCTTGGAGGGGGCAAACATTCAGTACTTC.

The chain recombines TRBV7-3 with TRBJ1-6; 9 positions agree with TRBD1. V dropped 4 bases and J dropped 7; count of bases not matched to a gene: 8. The germline V gene encodes CDR1 SGHTA and CDR2 FQGTGA. CDR3 length equals 16 residues. This CDR3 is CASSSTGQGVNSPLHF. The CDR3 DNA reads TGTGCCAGCAGCTCGACGGGACAGGGTGTCAATTCACCCCTCCACTTT.

This clonotype was observed many times. The chain recombines TRBV20-1 with TRBJ2-7; 11 bases map to TRBD2. Germline V gives CDR1 DFQATT, CDR2 SNEGSKA (reference sequence). The CDR3 covers 14 residues. V lost 2 bases to trimming and J lost 1 base; unmatched junction nucleotides: 1. Here the CDR3 reads CSARSSGRSYEQYF. The DNA for the CDR3 is TGCAGTGCTAGATCTAGCGGGAGGTCCTACGAGCAGTACTTC.

A remark on this clonotype: A much larger clone differs by one base, so this may be a read error. This chain joins TRBV7-6 and TRBJ1-2; D is undetermined. The germline V gene encodes CDR1 SGHVS and CDR2 FNYEAQ. This CDR3 has 15 amino acids. CDR3 in amino acids: CASSLSGRIIYGYPF. CDR3 in DNA: TGTGCCAGCAGCTTGTCCGGGCGAATAATTTATGGCTACCCCTTC.

This clonotype has ten or more counts. The rearrangement uses TRBV25-1 and TRBJ2-7; 13 nucleotides agree with TRBD2. CDR1 is MGHDK, CDR2 SYGVNS, per germline. This CDR3 contains 15 residues. The junction had 3 bases not matched to a gene; V was cut back by 5 bases and J by 2 bases. The CDR3 nucleotides are TGTGCCAGCAGTAAGGGACTAGCGGGACCCTACGAGCAGTACTTC. Its protein product is CASSKGLAGPYEQYF.

As concerns this clonotype: A much larger clone lies one base from this, so it may be a read error. CDR3 coding DNA: TGTGCCATCACCTCGACAGGGAACACTGACGCTTTCTTT. This encodes CAITSTGNTDAFF. The gene calls are TRBV10-3 and TRBJ1-1; TRBD1 matches at 7 bases. The CDR3 has 13 amino acids. The germline gives CDR1 ENHRY, CDR2 SYGVKD.

This chain joins TRBV2 and TRBJ2-5, with 7 bases identical to TRBD2. Per germline, CDR1 SNHLY and CDR2 FYNNEI. V lost 8 bases and J lost 5; bases outside the gene matches: 5. The CDR3 sequence is 12 residues long. The chain's CDR3 is CASRVAGETQYF. CDR3 DNA: TGTGCCAGCCGTGTAGCGGGTGAGACCCAGTACTTC.

Worth noting for this clonotype: Sequence at one end of the junction differs from germline and may be a read error. The chain joins TRBV24-1 to TRBJ2-1, with D uncertain. The CDR3 loop spans 13 amino acids. The germline CDR1 and CDR2 sequences are KGHDR and SFDVKD. For the CDR3, the DNA is TGTGCCACCAATGATGCCGGATATGGTGAGCAGCTCTTC. Its translation is CATNDAGYGEQLF.

This chain connects TRBV18 to TRBJ1-1, with a possible D match to TRBD1 (5 bases). This CDR3 has 15 residues. V lost 4 bases and J lost 9, with 21 bases in between. Germline V gives CDR1 KGHSH, CDR2 LQKENI. This CDR3 is CASSQNRGPGTKAFF. CDR3 coding DNA: TGTGCCAGCTCACAAAATAGAGGGCCAGGGACCAAAGCTTTCTTT.

This clonotype came up a few times. The chain recombines TRBV5-8 with TRBJ2-4; D might be TRBD2 (6 bases). This CDR3 region has 16 residues. CDR1 is SGHTS and CDR2 is YDEGEE in the germline V gene. Trimming removed 1 base from V and 0 bases from J, with 11 bases in between. DNA of the CDR3: TGTGCCAGCAGCTTGTGGGCGGGAATAGCCAAAAACATTCAGTACTTC. Its translation: CASSLWAGIAKNIQYF.

There are many counts of this clonotype. The rearrangement uses TRBV20-1 and TRBJ2-5; 8 bases line up with TRBD2. The CDR3 contains 14 residues. J gave up 7 bases and V 3 bases, and 10 bases lay outside the gene matches. Germline lookup yields CDR1 DFQATT and CDR2 SNEGSKA (reference sequence). Here the CDR3 DNA reads TGCAGTGCTAGCAGCCGGGAGGGCCGGCCGACCCAGTACTTC. Its translation: CSASSREGRPTQYF.

Ten or more counts support this clonotype. The V call is TRBV2, the J call TRBJ2-7, with 12 bases matching TRBD2. CDR3 size: 15 residues. V shed 5 bases and J 5 bases; nucleotides not matched to a gene: 7. The germline V gene has CDR1 SNHLY and CDR2 FYNNEI. CDR3 coding DNA: TGTGCCAGCAGTCCTCGACTAGCGGGGGAGCACGAGCAGTACTTC. Translation: CASSPRLAGEHEQYF.

In the case of this clonotype: At one end the junction does not follow the germline gene, possibly because of a read error. CDR3: CASSPAIPGGRSDERFF. As DNA, the CDR3 is TGTGCCAGCAGCCCAGCAATTCCGGGAGGACGATCGGATGAGCGGTTCTTC. The gene calls are TRBV12-3 or TRBV12-4 and TRBJ2-1; 7 bases align to TRBD2. The CDR3 length is 17 residues.

This clonotype was counted ten times or more. The chain combines TRBV20-1 with TRBJ2-1, with TRBD1 identical over 8 bases. Germline V gene sequence: CDR1 DFQATT, CDR2 SNEGSKA (reference sequence). The V and J ends lost 5 bases and 10 bases, in that order; junction bases with no gene match: 4. The CDR3 spans 11 residues. The CDR3 region has the DNA TGCAGTGCTGACAGGGGTAAGGAGCAGTTCTTC. This gives the protein CSADRGKEQFF.

This clonotype showed up many times. The rearrangement uses TRBV2 and TRBJ2-3; D is perhaps TRBD2 (5 bases). CDR3 length equals 15 residues. The V end lost 0 bases, the J end lost 5 bases, and 12 bases lay between the germline ends. The germline gives CDR1 SNHLY, CDR2 FYNNEI. DNA for the CDR3: TGTGCCAGCAGTGAAGCCGAGCGGATCTTAGATACGCAGTATTTT. It yields the protein CASSEAERILDTQYF.

This clonotype has at least ten counts. A much larger clone is a single base away; this may be a read error. The chain employs TRBV20-1 and TRBJ2-7, with 9 bases that match TRBD1. The V gene's germline CDR1 is DFQATT and CDR2 SNEGSKA (reference sequence). CDR3 size: 14 residues. The J segment lost 6 bases and the V segment lost 3 bases, leaving 9 bases of the junction unmatched. CDR3 sequence (DNA): TGCAGTGCTAGGCCGGGACAGGGAAAATCCGAGCAGTACTTC. Protein: CSARPGQGKSEQYF.

This clonotype was found many times. The chain joins TRBV29-1 to TRBJ2-3; 10 bases fit TRBD1. V trimming: 7 bases; J trimming: 4 bases; junction bases outside the gene matches: 14. Germline assignment: CDR1 SQVTM and CDR2 ANQGSEA. This CDR3 spans 16 amino acids. In DNA form, the CDR3 reads TGCAGCGCCGAGCGGGACAGGGGCCGGGCCGCAGATACGCAGTATTTT. Amino acids: CSAERDRGRAADTQYF.

In DNA, the CDR3 is TGTGCCAGCAGCCGCGGGGACAATGAGCAGTATTTT. Protein product: CASSRGDNEQYF. This chain joins TRBV11-3 and TRBJ2-3, with D perhaps assigned TRBD1 or TRBD2 (6 bases each). V lost 5 bases to trimming and J lost 11 bases, with 14 bases between them. The CDR3 is 12 residues long. The germline gives CDR1 SGHNT, CDR2 YENEEA.

This clonotype was recorded a few times. This chain joins TRBV28 and TRBJ2-7; maybe TRBD2 (6 bases). CDR3 length: 16 amino acids. CDR1 and CDR2 (germline): MDHEN, SYDVKM. The V gene lost 7 bases and the J gene lost 0 bases, with 19 bases spanning the gap. DNA for the CDR3: TGTGCCAGCAATCTCCCCTCCGGGACTGGCTCCTACGAGCAGTACTTC. Protein product: CASNLPSGTGSYEQYF. The full variable domain, rest sourced from reference TRBV28 and TRBJ2-7, is DVKVTQSSRYLVKRTGEKVFLECVQDMDHENMFWYRQDPGLGLRLIYFSYDVKMKEKGDIPEGYSVSREKKERFSLILESASTNQTSMYLCASNLPSGTGSYEQYFGPGTRLTVT.

This clonotype has only a few counts. V usage is TRBV27 and J usage is TRBJ2-5; no reliable D call. In germline, CDR1 is MNHEY, CDR2 SMNVEV (reference sequence). V was cut by 6 bases and J by 4 bases, with 6 bases left in between. The CDR3 loop spans 11 amino acids. The CDR3 bases are TGTGCCAGCAGACTCCTAGAGACCCAGTACTTC. It encodes CASRLLETQYF.

At least ten counts were recorded for this clonotype. V is TRBV6-5 and J is TRBJ2-5; D is undetermined. V was clipped by 2 bases and J by 4 bases, with 8 bases between them. CDR1 and CDR2 from the germline V gene are MNHEY and SVGAGI. This CDR3 is 13 amino acids long. The CDR3 coding sequence is TGTGCCAGCAGTTACGGGGTAGGAGAGACCCAGTACTTC. Its translation is CASSYGVGETQYF.

J is TRBJ2-2 and V is TRBV7-6; TRBD1 is a possible D gene (6 bases). The CDR3 spans 15 residues. The V end was cut by 6 bases, the J end by 2 bases, with 13 bases between. In germline, CDR1 is SGHVS, CDR2 FNYEAQ. The CDR3 region has the DNA TGTGCCAGCAGTCCAGGGGTCGGAAACACCGGGGAGCTGTTTTTT. Translated, it gives CASSPGVGNTGELFF.

The table lists this clonotype with a few counts. The chain combines TRBV28 with TRBJ2-7; TRBD2 agrees at 12 bases. The germline CDR1 and CDR2 sequences are MDHEN and SYDVKM. Trimming removed 4 bases from V and 4 bases from J; junction bases left unmatched: 5. The CDR3 contains 15 residues. This CDR3 reads CASSSLAGGRYEQYF. In DNA form, the CDR3 reads TGTGCCAGCAGTTCACTAGCGGGAGGACGTTACGAGCAGTACTTC.

This clonotype was picked up many times. CDR3 sequence reads: CAWSEGLAGELTQYF. CDR3 sequence (DNA): TGTGCCTGGAGTGAGGGACTAGCGGGAGAGCTAACGCAGTATTTT. The chain links TRBV30 to TRBJ2-3, with TRBD2 matching 14 bases. The J segment lost 9 bases and the V segment lost 1 base, leaving 6 bases of the junction unmatched. Germline loops: CDR1 GTSNPN, CDR2 SVGIG (reference sequence). The CDR3 sequence is 15 residues long.

This chain joins TRBV7-2 and TRBJ2-7, with 13 bases aligning to TRBD2. The length of the CDR3 is 17 residues. Germline V CDR1 and CDR2: SGHTA, FQGNSA. The V segment lost 5 bases and the J segment 2 bases; nucleotides outside the gene matches: 9. CDR3 region: CASSGGLAGPGTYEQYF. The CDR3, as DNA: TGTGCCAGCAGCGGGGGACTAGCGGGACCGGGTACCTACGAGCAGTACTTC.